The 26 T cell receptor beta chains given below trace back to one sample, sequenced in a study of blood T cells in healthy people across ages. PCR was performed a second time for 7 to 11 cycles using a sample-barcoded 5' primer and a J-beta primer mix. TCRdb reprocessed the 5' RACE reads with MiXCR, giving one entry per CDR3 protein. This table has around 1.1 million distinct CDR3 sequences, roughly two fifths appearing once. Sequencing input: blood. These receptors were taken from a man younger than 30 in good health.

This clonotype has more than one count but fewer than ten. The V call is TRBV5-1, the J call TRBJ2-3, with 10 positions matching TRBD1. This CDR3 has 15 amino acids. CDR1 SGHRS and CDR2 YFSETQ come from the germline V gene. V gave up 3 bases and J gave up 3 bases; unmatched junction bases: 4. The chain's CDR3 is CASSSGTGVTDTQYF. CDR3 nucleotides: TGCGCCAGCAGCTCGGGGACAGGGGTTACAGATACGCAGTATTTT.

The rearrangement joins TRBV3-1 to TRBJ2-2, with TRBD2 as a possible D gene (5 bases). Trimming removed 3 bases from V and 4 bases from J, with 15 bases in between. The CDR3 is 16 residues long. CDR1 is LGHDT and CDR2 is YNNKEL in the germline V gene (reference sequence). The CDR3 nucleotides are TGTGCCAGCAGCCAGCGACTAAGGCGGCTCACCGGGGAGCTGTTTTTT. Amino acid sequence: CASSQRLRRLTGELFF. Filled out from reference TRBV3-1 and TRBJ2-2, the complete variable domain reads DTAVSQTPKYLVTQMGNDKSIKCEQNLGHDTMYWYKQDSKKFLKIMFSYNNKELIINETVPNRFSPKSPDKAHLNLHINSLELGDSAVYFCASSQRLRRLTGELFFGEGSRLTVL.

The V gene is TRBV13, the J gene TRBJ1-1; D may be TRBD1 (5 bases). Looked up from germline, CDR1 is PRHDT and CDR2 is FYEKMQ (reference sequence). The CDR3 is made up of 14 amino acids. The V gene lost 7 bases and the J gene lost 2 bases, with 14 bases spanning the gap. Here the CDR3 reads CASNLGGSNTEAFF. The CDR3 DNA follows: TGTGCCAGCAACCTCGGGGGTTCAAACACTGAAGCTTTCTTT. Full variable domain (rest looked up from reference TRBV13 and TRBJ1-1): AAGVIQSPRHLIKEKRETATLKCYPIPRHDTVYWYQQGPGQDPQFLISFYEKMQSDKGSIPDRFSAQQFSDYHSELNMSSLELGDSALYFCASNLGGSNTEAFFGQGTRLTVV.

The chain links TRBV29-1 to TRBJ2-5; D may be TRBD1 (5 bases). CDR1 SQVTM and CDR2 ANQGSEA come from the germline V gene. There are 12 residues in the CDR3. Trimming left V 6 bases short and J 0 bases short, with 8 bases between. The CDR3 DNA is TGCAGCGTAGCGACAGACCAAGAGACCCAGTACTTC. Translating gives CSVATDQETQYF.

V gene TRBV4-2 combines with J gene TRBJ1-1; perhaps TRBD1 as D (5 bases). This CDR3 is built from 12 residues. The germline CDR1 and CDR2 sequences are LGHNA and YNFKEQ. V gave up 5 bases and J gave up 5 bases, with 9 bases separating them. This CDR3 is CASSDGTTEAFF. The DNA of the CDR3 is TGTGCCAGCAGCGACGGGACTACTGAAGCTTTCTTT.

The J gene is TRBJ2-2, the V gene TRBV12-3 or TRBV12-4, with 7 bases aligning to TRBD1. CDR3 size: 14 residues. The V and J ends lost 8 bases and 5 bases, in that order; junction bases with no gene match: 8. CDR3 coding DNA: TGTGCCAGCCTAAGACAGGGTGGAACCGGGGAGCTGTTTTTT. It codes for CASLRQGGTGELFF.

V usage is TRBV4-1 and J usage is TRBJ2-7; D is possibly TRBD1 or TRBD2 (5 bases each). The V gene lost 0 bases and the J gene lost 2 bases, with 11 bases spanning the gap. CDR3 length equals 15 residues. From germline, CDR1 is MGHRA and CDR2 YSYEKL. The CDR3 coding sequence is TGCGCCAGCAGCCAAGATCGGGACGTTACCTACGAGCAGTACTTC. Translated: CASSQDRDVTYEQYF.

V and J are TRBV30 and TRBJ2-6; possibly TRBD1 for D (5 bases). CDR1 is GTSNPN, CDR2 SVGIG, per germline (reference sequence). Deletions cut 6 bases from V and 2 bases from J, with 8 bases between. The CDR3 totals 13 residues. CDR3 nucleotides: TGTGCCTGCTCAGGGCCTGGGGCCAACGTCCTGACTTTC. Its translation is CACSGPGANVLTF. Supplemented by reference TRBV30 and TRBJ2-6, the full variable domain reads SQTIHQWPATLVQPVGSPLSLECTVEGTSNPNLYWYRQAAGRGLQLLFYSVGIGQISSEVPQNLSASRPQDRQFILSSKKLLLSDSGFYLCACSGPGANVLTFGAGSRLTVL.

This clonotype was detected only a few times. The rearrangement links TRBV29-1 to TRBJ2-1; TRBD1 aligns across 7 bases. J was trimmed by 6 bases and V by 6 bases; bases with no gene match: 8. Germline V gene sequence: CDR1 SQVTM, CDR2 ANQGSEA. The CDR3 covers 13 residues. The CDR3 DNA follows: TGCAGCGTGTATAGGGGACAGCCCAATGAGCAGTTCTTC. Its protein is CSVYRGQPNEQFF.

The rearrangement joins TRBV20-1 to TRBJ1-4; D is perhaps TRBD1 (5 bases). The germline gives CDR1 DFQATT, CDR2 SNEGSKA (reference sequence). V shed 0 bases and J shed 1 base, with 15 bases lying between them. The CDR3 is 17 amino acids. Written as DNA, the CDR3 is TGCAGTGCTAGAGACAGGGAAACAGGTGTAACTAATGAAAAACTGTTTTTT. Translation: CSARDRETGVTNEKLFF.

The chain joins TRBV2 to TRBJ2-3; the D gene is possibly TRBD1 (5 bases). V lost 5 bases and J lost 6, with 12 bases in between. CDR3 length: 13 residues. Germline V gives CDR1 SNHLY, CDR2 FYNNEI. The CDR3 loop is CASSYRLIDTQYF. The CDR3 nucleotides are TGTGCCAGCAGTTACAGGCTTATTGATACGCAGTATTTT.

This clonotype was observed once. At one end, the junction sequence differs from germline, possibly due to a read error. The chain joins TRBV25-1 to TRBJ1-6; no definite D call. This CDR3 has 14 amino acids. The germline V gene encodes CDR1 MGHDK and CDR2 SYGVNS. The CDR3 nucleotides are TGTGCCAGCAGGGAATATCGTTCCGCTGCGGCCCTCCACTTT. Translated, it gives CASREYRSAAALHF.

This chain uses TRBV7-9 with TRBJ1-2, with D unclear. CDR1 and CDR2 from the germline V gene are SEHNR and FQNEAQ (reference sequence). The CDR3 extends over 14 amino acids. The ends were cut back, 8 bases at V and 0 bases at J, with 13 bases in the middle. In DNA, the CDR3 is TGTGCCAGCCGATCAGAGGTGGCTAACTATGGCTACACCTTC. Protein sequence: CASRSEVANYGYTF.

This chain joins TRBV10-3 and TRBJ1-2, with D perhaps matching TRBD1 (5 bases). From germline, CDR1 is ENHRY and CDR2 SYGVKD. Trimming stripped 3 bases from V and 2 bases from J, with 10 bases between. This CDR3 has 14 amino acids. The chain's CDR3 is CAISDGAGNYGYTF. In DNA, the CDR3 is TGTGCCATCAGTGATGGGGCAGGAAACTATGGCTACACCTTC.

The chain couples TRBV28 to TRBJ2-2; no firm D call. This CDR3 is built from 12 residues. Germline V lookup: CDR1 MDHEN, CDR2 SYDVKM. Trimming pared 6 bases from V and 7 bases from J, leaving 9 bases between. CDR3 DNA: TGTGCCAGCAGACTACCGAACGGGGAGCTGTTTTTT. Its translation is CASRLPNGELFF.

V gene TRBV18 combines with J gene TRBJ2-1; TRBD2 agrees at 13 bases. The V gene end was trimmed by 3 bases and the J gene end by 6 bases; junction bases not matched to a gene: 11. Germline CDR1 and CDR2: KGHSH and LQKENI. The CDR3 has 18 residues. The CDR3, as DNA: TGTGCCAGCTCACCTCTACAAGGGACTAGCGGGGCAATCAATGAGCAGTTCTTC. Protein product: CASSPLQGTSGAINEQFF.

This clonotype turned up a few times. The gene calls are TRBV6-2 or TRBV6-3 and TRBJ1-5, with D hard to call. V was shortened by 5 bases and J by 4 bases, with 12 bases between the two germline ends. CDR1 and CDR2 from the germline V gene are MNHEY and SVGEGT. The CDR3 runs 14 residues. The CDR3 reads CASSMQYLNQPQHF. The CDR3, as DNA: TGTGCCAGCAGTATGCAGTATCTTAATCAGCCCCAGCATTTT.

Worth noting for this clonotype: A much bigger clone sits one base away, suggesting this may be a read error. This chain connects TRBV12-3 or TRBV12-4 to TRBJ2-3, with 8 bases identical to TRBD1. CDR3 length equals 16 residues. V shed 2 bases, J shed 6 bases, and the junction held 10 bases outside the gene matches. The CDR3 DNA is TGTGCCAGCAGTTTAAAGGAGGGCAGGGGGCGCGATACGCAGTATTTT. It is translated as CASSLKEGRGRDTQYF.

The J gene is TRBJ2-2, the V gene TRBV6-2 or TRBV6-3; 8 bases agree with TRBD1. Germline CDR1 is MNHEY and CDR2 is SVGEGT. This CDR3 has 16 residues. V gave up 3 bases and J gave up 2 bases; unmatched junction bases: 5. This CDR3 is CASSYSTGANTGELFF. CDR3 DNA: TGTGCCAGCAGTTATTCGACAGGGGCAAACACCGGGGAGCTGTTTTTT.

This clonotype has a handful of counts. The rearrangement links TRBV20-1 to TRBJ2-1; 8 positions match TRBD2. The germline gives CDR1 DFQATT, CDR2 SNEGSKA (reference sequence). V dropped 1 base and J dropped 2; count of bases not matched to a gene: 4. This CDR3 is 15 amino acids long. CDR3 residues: CSARALTSAYNEQFF. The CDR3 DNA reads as TGCAGTGCTAGAGCCTTGACTAGCGCCTACAATGAGCAGTTCTTC.

The DNA for the CDR3 is TGTGCCAGCAGTCTCGGACAGGCCCTCACGGCCTCACCCCTCCACTTT. This codes for CASSLGQALTASPLHF. The V gene is TRBV12-3 or TRBV12-4, the J gene TRBJ1-6; TRBD1 agrees at 7 bases. This CDR3 comprises 16 residues. V shed 5 bases, J shed 10 bases, and the junction held 14 bases outside the gene matches.

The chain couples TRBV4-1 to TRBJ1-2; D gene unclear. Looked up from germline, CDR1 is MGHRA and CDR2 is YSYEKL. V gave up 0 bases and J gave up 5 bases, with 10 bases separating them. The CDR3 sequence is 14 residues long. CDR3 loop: CASSQEVTRYGYTF. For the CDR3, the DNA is TGCGCCAGCAGCCAAGAGGTCACGCGGTATGGCTACACCTTC.

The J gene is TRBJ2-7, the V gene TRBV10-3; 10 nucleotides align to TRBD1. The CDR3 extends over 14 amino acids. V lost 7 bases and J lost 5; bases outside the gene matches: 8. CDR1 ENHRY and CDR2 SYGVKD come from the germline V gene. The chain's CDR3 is CAINAGGQGDEQYF. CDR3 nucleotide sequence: TGTGCCATCAACGCCGGAGGACAGGGGGACGAGCAGTACTTC.

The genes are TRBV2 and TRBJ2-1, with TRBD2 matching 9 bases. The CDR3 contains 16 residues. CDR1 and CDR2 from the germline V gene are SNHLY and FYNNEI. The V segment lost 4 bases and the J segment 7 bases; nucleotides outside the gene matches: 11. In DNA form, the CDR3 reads TGTGCCAGCAGTGCCCTGGGTAGCGGGGGTCTAAATGAGCAGTTCTTC. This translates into CASSALGSGGLNEQFF.

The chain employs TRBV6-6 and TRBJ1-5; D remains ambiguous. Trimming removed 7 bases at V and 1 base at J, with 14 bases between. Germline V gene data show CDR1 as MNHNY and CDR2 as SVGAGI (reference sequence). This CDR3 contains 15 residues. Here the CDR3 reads CASTPRPESNQPQHF. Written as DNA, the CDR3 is TGTGCCAGCACCCCCAGGCCGGAAAGCAATCAGCCCCAGCATTTT.

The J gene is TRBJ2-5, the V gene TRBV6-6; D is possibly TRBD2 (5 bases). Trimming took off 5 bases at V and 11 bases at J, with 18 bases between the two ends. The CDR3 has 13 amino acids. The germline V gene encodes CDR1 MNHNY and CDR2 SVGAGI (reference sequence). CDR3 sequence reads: CASSPGLTNEQYF. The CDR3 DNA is TGTGCCAGCAGTCCCGGACTCACCAATGAGCAGTACTTC.